This record looks at one TCR beta chain sequence and its context. The record originates from a study of CD8 T cells in ankylosing spondylitis. TCRdb redid the calling of the 5' RACE reads with MiXCR, one entry per CDR3 protein. The sample records 30,000 to 45,000 distinct CDR3 sequences, about 6% being singletons. The receptor's source is a male donor with ankylosing spondylitis or in good health (not recorded which). The sample comprised blood, either unsorted or a sorted T cell fraction (not recorded which).

The CDR3 is CSAAPRGLAGVEQFF. CDR3 nucleotide sequence: TGCAGTGCGGCACCTAGGGGACTAGCGGGAGTTGAGCAGTTCTTC. This chain joins TRBV20-1 and TRBJ2-1, with 14 bases fitting TRBD2. The CDR3 consists of 15 residues. The V gene end was trimmed by 6 bases and the J gene end by 9 bases; junction bases not matched to a gene: 10. Germline V gene data show CDR1 as DFQATT and CDR2 as SNEGSKA (reference sequence).